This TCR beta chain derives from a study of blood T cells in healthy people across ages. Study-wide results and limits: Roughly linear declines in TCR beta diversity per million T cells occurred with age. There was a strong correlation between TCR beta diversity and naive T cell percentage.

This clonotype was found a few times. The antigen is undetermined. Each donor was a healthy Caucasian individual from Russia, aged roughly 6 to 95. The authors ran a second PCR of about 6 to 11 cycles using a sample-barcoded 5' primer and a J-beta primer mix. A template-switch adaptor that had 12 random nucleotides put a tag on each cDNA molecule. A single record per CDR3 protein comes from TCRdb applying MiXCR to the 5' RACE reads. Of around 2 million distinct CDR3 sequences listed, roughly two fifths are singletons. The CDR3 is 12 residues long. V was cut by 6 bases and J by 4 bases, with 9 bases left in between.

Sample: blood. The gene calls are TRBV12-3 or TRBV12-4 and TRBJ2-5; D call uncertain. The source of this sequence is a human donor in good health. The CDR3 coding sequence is TGTGCCAGCAGCACCGTTGCAGAGACCCAGTACTTC. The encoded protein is CASSTVAETQYF.